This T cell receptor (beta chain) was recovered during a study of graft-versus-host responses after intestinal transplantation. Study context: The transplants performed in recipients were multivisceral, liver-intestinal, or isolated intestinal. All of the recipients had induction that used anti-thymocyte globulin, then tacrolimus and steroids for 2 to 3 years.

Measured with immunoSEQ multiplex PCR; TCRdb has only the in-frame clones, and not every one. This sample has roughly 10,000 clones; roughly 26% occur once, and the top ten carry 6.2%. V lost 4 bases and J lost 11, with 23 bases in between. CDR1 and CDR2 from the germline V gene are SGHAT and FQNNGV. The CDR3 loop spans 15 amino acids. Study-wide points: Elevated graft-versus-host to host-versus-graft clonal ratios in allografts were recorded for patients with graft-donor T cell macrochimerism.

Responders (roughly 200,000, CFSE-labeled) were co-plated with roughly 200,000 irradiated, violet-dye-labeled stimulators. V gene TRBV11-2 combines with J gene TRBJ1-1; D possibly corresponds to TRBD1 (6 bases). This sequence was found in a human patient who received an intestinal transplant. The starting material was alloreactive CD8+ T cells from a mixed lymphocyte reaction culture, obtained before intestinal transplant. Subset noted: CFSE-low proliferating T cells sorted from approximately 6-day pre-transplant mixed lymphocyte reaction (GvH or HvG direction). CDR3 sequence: CASSSPDFKGVGAFF. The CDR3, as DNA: TGTGCCAGCAGCTCGCCGGACTTTAAGGGGGTAGGGGCTTTCTTT.